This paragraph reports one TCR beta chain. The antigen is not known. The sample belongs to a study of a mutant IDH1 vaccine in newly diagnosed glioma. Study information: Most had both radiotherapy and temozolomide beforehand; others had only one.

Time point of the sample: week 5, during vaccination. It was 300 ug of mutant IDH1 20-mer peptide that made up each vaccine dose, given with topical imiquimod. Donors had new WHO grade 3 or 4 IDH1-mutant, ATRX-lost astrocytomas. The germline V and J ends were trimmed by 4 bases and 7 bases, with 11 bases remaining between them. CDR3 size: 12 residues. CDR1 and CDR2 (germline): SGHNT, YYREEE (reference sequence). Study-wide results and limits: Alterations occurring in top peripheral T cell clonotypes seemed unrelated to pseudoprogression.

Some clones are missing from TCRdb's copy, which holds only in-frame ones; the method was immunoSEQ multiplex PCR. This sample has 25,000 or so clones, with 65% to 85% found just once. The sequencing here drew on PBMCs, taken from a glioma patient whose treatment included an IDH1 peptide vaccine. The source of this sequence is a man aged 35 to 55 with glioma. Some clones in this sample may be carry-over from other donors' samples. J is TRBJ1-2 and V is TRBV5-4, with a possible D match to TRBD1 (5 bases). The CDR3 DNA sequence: TGTGCCAGCAGCGGGACTTGGGGTGGCTACACCTTC. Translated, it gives CASSGTWGGYTF.